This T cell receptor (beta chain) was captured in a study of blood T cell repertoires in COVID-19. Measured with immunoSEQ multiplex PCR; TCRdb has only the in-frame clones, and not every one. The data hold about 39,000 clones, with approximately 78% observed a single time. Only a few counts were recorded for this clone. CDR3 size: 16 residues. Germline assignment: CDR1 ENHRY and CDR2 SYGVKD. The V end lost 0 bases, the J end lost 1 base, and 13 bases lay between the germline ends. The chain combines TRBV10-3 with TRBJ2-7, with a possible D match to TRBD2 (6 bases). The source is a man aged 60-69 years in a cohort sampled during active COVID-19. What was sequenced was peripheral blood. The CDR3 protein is CAISESRRDLSYEQYF. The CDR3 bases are TGTGCCATCAGTGAGTCGCGCCGGGACTTATCCTACGAGCAGTACTTC.